This entry lists 15 T cell receptor beta chains sequenced from one sample in a study of cytomegalovirus exposure and HLA in healthy donors. 60 Vbeta and 13 Jbeta primers were used in PCR. Using immunoSEQ multiplex PCR, the repertoire was profiled, and TCRdb retains in-frame clones only, with some absent. Of fewer than 150,000 clones in the sample, roughly four fifths were seen once. Sequencing was performed on PBMCs. Every receptor here comes from a man aged 30 to 39 in good health and CMV-seronegative.

This clone was found once. V gene TRBV28 combines with J gene TRBJ1-2; D remains unclear. Germline CDR1 and CDR2: MDHEN and SYDVKM. The CDR3 is 11 residues long. The ends were cut back, 6 bases at V and 10 bases at J, with 12 bases in the middle. The CDR3 reads CASRSPLLYTF. The CDR3 nucleotides read TGTGCCAGCAGGTCGCCATTACTCTACACCTTC.

The chain recombines TRBV5-4 with TRBJ1-4, with D perhaps TRBD1 (5 bases). The CDR3 consists of 15 residues. Per the germline V gene, CDR1 is SGHNT and CDR2 is YYREEE (reference sequence). Trimming pared 0 bases from V and 5 bases from J, leaving 11 bases between. Written as DNA, the CDR3 is TGTGCCAGCAGCTTGGGGGGGGAACGGAATGAAAAACTGTTTTTT. Protein sequence: CASSLGGERNEKLFF.

This chain uses TRBV2 with TRBJ1-3; D gene ambiguous. This CDR3 contains 16 residues. V lost 4 bases, J lost 0 bases, and 13 bases lay in between. The germline CDR1 and CDR2 sequences are SNHLY and FYNNEI. CDR3 loop: CASSGRSSVSGNTIYF. DNA for the CDR3: TGTGCCAGCAGTGGGCGATCGAGCGTCTCTGGAAACACCATATATTTT.

The chain carries TRBV5-1 and TRBJ1-2; D call uncertain. V lost 0 bases and J lost 7, with 16 bases in between. CDR3 length: 15 residues. Germline CDR1 and CDR2: SGHRS and YFSETQ. CDR3: CASSLEATWEGGYTF. Written as DNA, the CDR3 is TGCGCCAGCAGCTTGGAGGCTACGTGGGAGGGTGGCTACACCTTC.

Details on this clone: The sample carries other DNA sequences with the same CDR3. The chain links TRBV18 to TRBJ1-5, with 9 bases lining up with TRBD1. There are 14 residues in the CDR3. The germline CDR1 and CDR2 sequences are KGHSH and LQKENI. V was clipped by 6 bases and J by 4 bases; unmatched bases: 4. The chain's CDR3 is CASSLDRGNQPQHF. In DNA, the CDR3 is TGTGCCAGCTCGCTGGACAGGGGTAATCAGCCCCAGCATTTT.

This clone was counted only a few times. The chain uses TRBV9 and TRBJ2-6; D gene ambiguous. V was pared by 0 bases and J by 3 bases, with 10 bases between. The length of the CDR3 is 16 residues. Germline CDR1 and CDR2: SGDLS and YYNGEE. CDR3 loop: CASSVGPVFGANVLTF. The DNA of the CDR3 is TGTGCCAGCAGCGTAGGCCCGGTCTTTGGGGCCAACGTCCTGACTTTC. Looking up the rest from reference TRBV9 and TRBJ2-6 gives the full variable domain: DSGVTQTPKHLITATGQRVTLRCSPRSGDLSVYWYQQSLDQGLQFLIQYYNGEERAKGNILERFSAQQFPDLHSELNLSSLELGDSALYFCASSVGPVFGANVLTFGAGSRLTVL.

The V and J genes are TRBV27 and TRBJ2-7; 12 bases agree with TRBD2. The CDR3 runs to 18 residues. V was pared by 0 bases and J by 3 bases, with 9 bases of the junction left unmatched. Germline V CDR1 and CDR2: MNHEY, SMNVEV (reference sequence). The CDR3 region has the DNA TGTGCCAGCAGTTTATCCCTCCGGACTAGCGGGGTGGTCTACGAGCAGTACTTC. It encodes CASSLSLRTSGVVYEQYF.

As for this clone: An end of the junction does not agree with germline; a read error may underlie this. This sequence joins TRBV4-2 and TRBJ2-6; tentative D call: TRBD2 (7 bases). Per the germline V gene, CDR1 is LGHNA and CDR2 is YNFKEQ. The length of the CDR3 is 16 residues. The CDR3 DNA sequence: TGTGTCAGCAGCCAAGATGGGGGGGCTGGGCCCAACGTCCTGACTTTC. It encodes CVSSQDGGAGPNVLTF.

This chain uses TRBV5-6 with TRBJ2-3; 7 bases line up with TRBD1. The V gene end was trimmed by 0 bases and the J gene end by 11 bases; junction bases not matched to a gene: 0. Germline V gene lookup returns CDR1 SGHDT and CDR2 YYEEEE. This CDR3 has 11 amino acids. The CDR3 sequence: CASSLGQGQYF. As DNA, the CDR3 is TGTGCCAGCAGCTTGGGACAGGGGCAGTATTTT. The whole variable domain, remainder taken from reference TRBV5-6 and TRBJ2-3, is DAGVTQSPTHLIKTRGQQVTLRCSPKSGHDTVSWYQQALGQGPQFIFQYYEEEERQRGNFPDRFSGHQFPNYSSELNVNALLLGDSALYLCASSLGQGQYFGPGTRLTVL.

The chain is built from TRBV7-3 and TRBJ1-2, with a weak D call TRBD1 (5 bases). Trimming shortened V by 5 bases and J by 3 bases, and 13 bases separated the two germline ends. Per the germline V gene, CDR1 is SGHTA and CDR2 is FQGTGA. This CDR3 has 14 amino acids. The CDR3 sequence: CASSRHQGDYGYTF. The CDR3 nucleotides read TGTGCCAGCAGCCGGCATCAGGGTGACTATGGCTACACCTTC.

This clone is a singleton in its sample. The rearrangement uses TRBV19 and TRBJ1-1; D not certain. The germline CDR1 and CDR2 sequences are LNHDA and SQIVND (reference sequence). This CDR3 spans 13 amino acids. The V and J ends lost 4 bases and 4 bases respectively, with 10 bases between them. The CDR3: CASSTGLATEAFF. The CDR3 DNA sequence: TGTGCCAGTAGTACCGGGTTGGCCACTGAAGCTTTCTTT.

With regard to this clone: An end of the junction does not agree with germline; a read error may underlie this. The V gene is TRBV11-2, the J gene TRBJ2-3; no definite D call. This CDR3 is 12 amino acids long. Germline V lookup: CDR1 SGHAT, CDR2 FQNNGV. CDR3 in amino acids: CASSPPALITSF. CDR3 coding DNA: TGTGCCAGCAGCCCCCCCGCTTTGATCACTTCATTT.

This chain links TRBV19 with TRBJ2-7, with 7 bases that match TRBD1. The J segment lost 0 bases and the V segment lost 3 bases, leaving 11 bases of the junction unmatched. Germline V gives CDR1 LNHDA, CDR2 SQIVND (reference sequence). The CDR3 spans 17 residues. The CDR3 loop is CASSIRFGQAYSYEQYF. DNA of the CDR3: TGTGCCAGTAGTATTCGTTTTGGACAGGCTTACTCCTACGAGCAGTACTTC.

The chain employs TRBV27 and TRBJ1-4, with TRBD1 as a possible D gene (5 bases). V gave up 2 bases and J gave up 5 bases, with 9 bases separating them. The germline V gene has CDR1 MNHEY and CDR2 SMNVEV (reference sequence). The CDR3 spans 14 residues. CDR3 protein: CASSLERGNEKLFF. For the CDR3, the DNA is TGTGCCAGCAGTTTAGAAAGGGGAAATGAAAAACTGTTTTTT.

The chain couples TRBV4-2 to TRBJ1-4; 8 bases are a match to TRBD1. The CDR3 has 20 residues. Germline V gene data show CDR1 as LGHNA and CDR2 as YNFKEQ. Trimming took 0 bases from V and 3 from J; bases not matched to a gene: 15. In DNA, the CDR3 is TGTGCCAGCAGCCAAGATGGGGGGGGACAGGTATTTAGGTCTAATGAAAAACTGTTTTTT. Translated: CASSQDGGGQVFRSNEKLFF.